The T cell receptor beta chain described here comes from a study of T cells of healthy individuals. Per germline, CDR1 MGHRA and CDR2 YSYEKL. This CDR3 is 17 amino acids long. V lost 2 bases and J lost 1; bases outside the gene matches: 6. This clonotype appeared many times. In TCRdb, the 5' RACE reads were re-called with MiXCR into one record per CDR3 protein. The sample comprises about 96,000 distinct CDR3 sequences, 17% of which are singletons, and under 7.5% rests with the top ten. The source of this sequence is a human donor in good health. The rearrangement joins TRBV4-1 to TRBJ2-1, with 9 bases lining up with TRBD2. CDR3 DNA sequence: TGCGCCAGCAGCCAACCCCTAAGCGGGAGGTCCTACAATGAGCAGTTCTTC. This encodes CASSQPLSGRSYNEQFF.